Presented here are 25 T cell receptor beta chains from one specimen sequenced in a study of T cell repertoires in cytomegalovirus infection. TCRdb called the reads again in MiXCR, with one record for every CDR3 protein. Of about 52,000 distinct CDR3 sequences listed, less than 20% are singletons. Their target antigens are unknown. Specimen: CD8+ T cells from cultured PBMCs, collected from culture after CMV antigen stimulation. The receptors here all came from a human donor in good health (CMV status not recorded). Some clones in this sample may be carry-over from other donors' samples.

The gene calls are TRBV7-9 and TRBJ1-2, with TRBD1 matching over 11 bases. The junction had 4 bases not matched to a gene; V was cut back by 0 bases and J by 4 bases. The CDR3 consists of 16 residues. Germline V gene lookup returns CDR1 SEHNR and CDR2 FQNEAQ (reference sequence). The CDR3 here is CASSLARTGGVYGYTF. CDR3 nucleotides: TGTGCCAGCAGCTTAGCCAGGACAGGGGGCGTCTATGGCTACACCTTC. Together with reference TRBV7-9 and TRBJ1-2, the CDR3 gives the full variable domain: DTGVSQNPRHKITKRGQNVTFRCDPISEHNRLYWYRQTLGQGPEFLTYFQNEAQLEKSRLLSDRFSAERPKGSFSTLEIQRTEQGDSAMYLCASSLARTGGVYGYTFGSGTRLTVV.

This clonotype was found a few times. The rearrangement uses TRBV19 and TRBJ1-1, with D perhaps TRBD1 (6 bases). The CDR3 loop spans 17 amino acids. Looked up from germline, CDR1 is LNHDA and CDR2 is SQIVND (reference sequence). Trimming removed 3 bases at V and 1 base at J, with 18 bases between. CDR3 sequence (DNA): TGTGCCAGTAGTATCGGAAGGGGGGCTGCCCCGAACACTGAAGCTTTCTTT. It codes for CASSIGRGAAPNTEAFF. Filled out from reference TRBV19 and TRBJ1-1, the complete variable domain reads DGGITQSPKYLFRKEGQNVTLSCEQNLNHDAMYWYRQDPGQGLRLIYYSQIVNDFQKGDIAEGYSVSREKKESFPLTVTSAQKNPTAFYLCASSIGRGAAPNTEAFFGQGTRLTVV.

The chain carries TRBV6-5 and TRBJ1-3, with D perhaps matching TRBD1 (6 bases). CDR1 and CDR2 from the germline V gene are MNHEY and SVGAGI. Trimming removed 6 bases at V and 0 bases at J, with 6 bases between. This CDR3 has 13 residues. The CDR3 reads CASSRGSGNTIYF. The CDR3 DNA sequence: TGTGCCAGCAGCAGGGGCTCTGGAAACACCATATATTTT.

V gene TRBV7-4 combines with J gene TRBJ2-1, with D perhaps being TRBD1 or TRBD2 (5 bases each). This CDR3 has 11 residues. In germline, CDR1 is SGHVT, CDR2 SQSDAQ. V lost 7 bases and J lost 9, with 10 bases in between. CDR3 in DNA: TGTGCCAGCACAGACGGGGCTGAGCAGTTCTTC. Protein product: CASTDGAEQFF.

The genes are TRBV7-2 and TRBJ2-5; tentative D call: TRBD2 (6 bases). Germline CDR1 and CDR2: SGHTA and FQGNSA. This CDR3 is 12 amino acids long. V was shortened by 4 bases and J by 4 bases, with 7 bases between the two germline ends. Written as DNA, the CDR3 is TGTGCCAGCAGCTGGGACTCAGAGACCCAGTACTTC. This translates into CASSWDSETQYF.

This clonotype was seen a few times. The chain has TRBV7-2 and TRBJ1-4; no reliable D call. V lost 0 bases and J 0 bases, leaving 5 bases between the germline ends. This CDR3 region has 15 residues. Per germline, CDR1 SGHTA and CDR2 FQGNSA. CDR3 residues: CASSLAGATNEKLFF. CDR3 nucleotides: TGTGCCAGCAGCTTAGCGGGAGCAACTAATGAAAAACTGTTTTTT. Supplemented by reference TRBV7-2 and TRBJ1-4, the full variable domain reads GAGVSQSPSNKVTEKGKDVELRCDPISGHTALYWYRQSLGQGLEFLIYFQGNSAPDKSGLPSDRFSAERTGGSVSTLTIQRTQQEDSAVYLCASSLAGATNEKLFFGSGTQLSVL.

CDR3 amino acids: CSVEQLGKDRIYGYTF. The CDR3, as DNA: TGCAGCGTTGAACAATTGGGTAAGGACAGGATCTATGGCTACACCTTC. This chain joins TRBV29-1 and TRBJ1-2, with TRBD1 identical over 7 bases. Germline V gives CDR1 SQVTM, CDR2 ANQGSEA. CDR3 length: 16 amino acids. J was trimmed by 4 bases and V by 2 bases; bases with no gene match: 13.

This chain links TRBV7-2 with TRBJ1-2, with a tentative D call TRBD1 (6 bases). Between the trimmed V and J ends, which lost 1 base and 4 bases, there was a span of 13 bases. The germline V gene encodes CDR1 SGHTA and CDR2 FQGNSA. The CDR3 is made up of 15 amino acids. Written as DNA, the CDR3 is TGTGCCAGCAGCTTAGGGGGGGCGGGGAGCTATGGCTACACCTTC. It codes for CASSLGGAGSYGYTF.

This clonotype was observed once. The chain recombines TRBV7-6 with TRBJ1-4, with D hard to call. The CDR3 is 14 amino acids. Germline V gives CDR1 SGHVS, CDR2 FNYEAQ. V was clipped by 0 bases and J by 5 bases, with 7 bases between them. CDR3 nucleotide sequence: TGTGCCAGCAGCTTAGCGGCGCGAAATGAAAAACTGTTTTTT. Its translation: CASSLAARNEKLFF. The complete variable domain, with remaining parts taken from reference TRBV7-6 and TRBJ1-4, reads GAGVSQSPRYKVTKRGQDVALRCDPISGHVSLYWYRQALGQGPEFLTYFNYEAQQDKSGLPNDRFSAERPEGSISTLTIQRTEQRDSAMYRCASSLAARNEKLFFGSGTQLSVL.

This clonotype turned up a few times. V usage is TRBV28 and J usage is TRBJ2-1; 7 bases are shared with TRBD1. V lost 8 bases and J lost 0; bases outside the gene matches: 7. CDR1 MDHEN and CDR2 SYDVKM come from the germline V gene. This CDR3 has 15 residues. The CDR3 DNA is TGTGCCAGCGCTCAGGGGGTAAGCTCCTACAATGAGCAGTTCTTC. Translation gives CASAQGVSSYNEQFF.

The table lists this clonotype with a few counts. V is TRBV5-6 and J is TRBJ2-5; D is unclear. V lost 0 bases and J 5 bases, leaving 8 bases between the germline ends. The CDR3 has 13 residues. Germline V lookup: CDR1 SGHDT, CDR2 YYEEEE. The CDR3 loop is CASSLDGWETQYF. The CDR3 DNA reads as TGTGCCAGCAGCTTGGACGGCTGGGAGACCCAGTACTTC.

This clonotype was detected once. CDR3 coding DNA: TGTGCCAGCAGTTTAAGGACAGGGAACTATGGCTACACCTTC. Protein: CASSLRTGNYGYTF. J is TRBJ1-2 and V is TRBV27, with TRBD1 identical over 8 bases. The germline CDR1 and CDR2 sequences are MNHEY and SMNVEV (reference sequence). The CDR3 runs to 14 residues. V lost 2 bases, J lost 2 bases, and 1 base stayed unmatched.

The rearrangement joins TRBV7-2 to TRBJ1-2, with D perhaps matching TRBD1 (5 bases). The germline V gene encodes CDR1 SGHTA and CDR2 FQGNSA. V was trimmed by 1 base and J by 4 bases, leaving 7 bases between them. The CDR3 has 13 amino acids. The CDR3 DNA reads as TGTGCCAGCAGCTTAGGACAGTTCTATGGCTACACCTTC. It encodes CASSLGQFYGYTF.

This clonotype was seen more than once but under ten times. One end of the junction fails to match germline, which may point to a read error. This chain uses TRBV4-3 with TRBJ2-2; D is unclear. Germline V lookup: CDR1 LGHNA, CDR2 YSLEER. The length of the CDR3 is 15 residues. The CDR3 DNA sequence: TGCGCCAGCATCCAAGAATCCCTCGGGCCCGGGGAGCTGTTTTTT. Protein: CASIQESLGPGELFF.

This clonotype was recorded a few times. In DNA form, the CDR3 reads TGTGCCAGCAGCTTATCCGGGGGCCGCTCCTACAATGAGCAGTTCTTC. As protein: CASSLSGGRSYNEQFF. This rearrangement joins TRBV7-2 to TRBJ2-1; D tentatively fits TRBD1 or TRBD2 (6 bases each). Germline V gene data show CDR1 as SGHTA and CDR2 as FQGNSA. The V and J ends lost 2 bases and 0 bases respectively, with 11 bases between them. The CDR3 is 16 amino acids.

The rearrangement uses TRBV6-1 and TRBJ2-1; 11 bases match TRBD2. The trim removed 5 bases at V and 4 bases at J, leaving 7 bases unmatched. Germline V lookup: CDR1 MNHNS, CDR2 SASEGT. The CDR3 has 16 residues. CDR3 protein: CASSSRLAGPYNEQFF. CDR3 sequence (DNA): TGTGCCAGCAGTTCCAGACTAGCGGGACCTTACAATGAGCAGTTCTTC.

The sample holds a few counts of this clonotype. The chain has TRBV20-1 and TRBJ1-3; D is uncertain. Trimming cost V 6 bases and J 0 bases, with 9 bases left between them. Germline V gene lookup returns CDR1 DFQATT and CDR2 SNEGSKA (reference sequence). This CDR3 is 13 amino acids long. The CDR3 region has the DNA TGCAGTGCCCCGGACGGCTCTGGAAACACCATATATTTT. It specifies CSAPDGSGNTIYF.

The table lists this clonotype with a few counts. This sequence joins TRBV6-2 or TRBV6-3 and TRBJ1-1; D not resolved. Trimming cost V 2 bases and J 0 bases, with 19 bases left between them. The CDR3 has 18 amino acids. Germline V gene data show CDR1 as MNHEY and CDR2 as SVGEGT. CDR3 amino acids: CASSYAIAGSVMNTEAFF. CDR3 bases: TGTGCCAGCAGTTACGCGATCGCAGGAAGCGTCATGAACACTGAAGCTTTCTTT.

This clonotype has just a few counts. This is likely a read error, given that the CDR3 carries no conserved phenylalanine or tryptophan at its end. It is unclear where the CDR3 begins or ends on the DNA, so no DNA is shown, and the CDR3 is as TCRdb lists it. The CDR3: CASSEGAAS. The chain combines TRBV2 with TRBJ1-2; TRBD1 was called by the table and not checked on the DNA. Germline-derived CDR1 and CDR2 are SNHLY and FYNNEI. Counting both end residues, the CDR3 totals 9 amino acids.

The gene calls are TRBV7-4 and TRBJ2-7; D is undetermined. V lost 1 base, J lost 6 bases, and 4 bases lay in between. The CDR3 runs to 11 residues. The germline CDR1 and CDR2 sequences are SGHVT and SQSDAQ. The DNA for the CDR3 is TGTGCCAGCAGCTTAGTCGGCGAGCAGTACTTC. It encodes CASSLVGEQYF.

The chain uses TRBV7-2 and TRBJ2-1, with unresolved D. Germline-derived CDR1 and CDR2 are SGHTA and FQGNSA. Between the trimmed V and J ends, which lost 2 bases and 11 bases, there was a span of 13 bases. The CDR3 has 13 residues. CDR3 nucleotide sequence: TGTGCCAGCAGCTTATTTACGGGTAACAAGCAGTTCTTC. The encoded protein is CASSLFTGNKQFF.

This clonotype was counted between two and nine times. This chain's CDR3 is CASSLYARLDVANEKLFF. The CDR3, as DNA: TGTGCCAGCAGCCTCTATGCGCGCCTCGACGTGGCAAATGAAAAACTGTTTTTT. The V gene is TRBV7-8, the J gene TRBJ1-4, with D uncertain. The CDR3 loop spans 18 amino acids. Trimming removed 5 bases at V and 5 bases at J, with 24 bases between. The germline CDR1 and CDR2 sequences are SGHVS and FQNEAQ.

V and J are TRBV6-1 and TRBJ2-5; 13 positions agree with TRBD2. The CDR3 consists of 17 residues. The germline gives CDR1 MNHNS, CDR2 SASEGT. V lost 6 bases and J lost 5; bases outside the gene matches: 12. The DNA for the CDR3 is TGTGCCAGCAGACCCCTTAGGACTAGCGGGGGCGAGGAGACCCAGTACTTC. This encodes CASRPLRTSGGEETQYF.

The chain carries TRBV6-6 and TRBJ1-2; 10 bases line up with TRBD1. V lost 6 bases to trimming and J lost 4 bases; unmatched junction nucleotides: 5. This CDR3 comprises 14 residues. The germline V gene encodes CDR1 MNHNY and CDR2 SVGAGI (reference sequence). The CDR3 spells CASRGTGDVYGYTF. The CDR3 DNA is TGTGCCAGCAGGGGGACAGGGGATGTCTATGGCTACACCTTC.

The genes are TRBV7-8 and TRBJ1-1; D is uncertain. CDR3 length equals 14 residues. V lost 0 bases and J 4 bases, leaving 9 bases between the germline ends. Germline assignment: CDR1 SGHVS and CDR2 FQNEAQ. The CDR3 coding sequence is TGTGCCAGCAGCTTAGCCCCATCAACCACTGAAGCTTTCTTT. Amino acid sequence: CASSLAPSTTEAFF. The full variable domain, completed using reference TRBV7-8 and TRBJ1-1, is GAGVSQSPRYKVAKRGQDVALRCDPISGHVSLFWYQQALGQGPEFLTYFQNEAQLDKSGLPSDRFFAERPEGSVSTLKIQRTQQEDSAVYLCASSLAPSTTEAFFGQGTRLTVV.